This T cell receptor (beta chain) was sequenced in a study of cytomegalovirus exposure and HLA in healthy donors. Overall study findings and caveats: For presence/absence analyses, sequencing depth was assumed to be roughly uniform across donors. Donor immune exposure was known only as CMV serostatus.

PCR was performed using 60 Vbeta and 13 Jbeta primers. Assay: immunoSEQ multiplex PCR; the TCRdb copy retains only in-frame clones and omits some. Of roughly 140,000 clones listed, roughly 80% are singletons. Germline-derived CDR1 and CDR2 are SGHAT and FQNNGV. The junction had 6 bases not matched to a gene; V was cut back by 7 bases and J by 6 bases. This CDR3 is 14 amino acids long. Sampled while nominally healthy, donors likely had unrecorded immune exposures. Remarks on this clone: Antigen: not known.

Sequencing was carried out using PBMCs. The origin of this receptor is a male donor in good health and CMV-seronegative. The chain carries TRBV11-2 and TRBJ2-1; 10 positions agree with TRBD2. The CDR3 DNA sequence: TGTGCCAGCACTCTAGCGGGAGCTGGCAATGAGCAGTTCTTC. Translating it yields CASTLAGAGNEQFF.